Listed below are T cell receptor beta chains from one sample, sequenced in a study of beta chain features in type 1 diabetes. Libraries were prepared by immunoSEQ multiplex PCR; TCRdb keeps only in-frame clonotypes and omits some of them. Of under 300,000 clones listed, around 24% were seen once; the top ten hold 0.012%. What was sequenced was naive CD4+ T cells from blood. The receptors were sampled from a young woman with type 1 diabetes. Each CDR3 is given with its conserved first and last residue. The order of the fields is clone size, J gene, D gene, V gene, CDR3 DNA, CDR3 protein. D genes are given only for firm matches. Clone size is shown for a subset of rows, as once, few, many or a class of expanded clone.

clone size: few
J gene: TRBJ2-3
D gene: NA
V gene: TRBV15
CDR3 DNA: TGTGCCACCAGCAGAGATCCCCCCTATCGACAGGCCCTCGACCCAGATACGCAGTATTTT
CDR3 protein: CATSRDPPYRQALDPDTQYF

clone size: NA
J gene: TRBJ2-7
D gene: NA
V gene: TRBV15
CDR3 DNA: TGTGCCACCAGCAGAGATAAGGGGTACGAGCAGTACTTC
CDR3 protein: CATSRDKGYEQYF

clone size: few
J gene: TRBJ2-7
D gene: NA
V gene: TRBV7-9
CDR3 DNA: TGTGCCAGCAGCCCTGGGACATCCTCCTACGAGCAGTACTTC
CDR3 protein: CASSPGTSSYEQYF

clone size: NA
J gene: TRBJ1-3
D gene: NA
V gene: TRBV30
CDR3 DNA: TGTGCCTGGACCTCCGGCTCTGGAAACACCATATATTTT
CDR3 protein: CAWTSGSGNTIYF

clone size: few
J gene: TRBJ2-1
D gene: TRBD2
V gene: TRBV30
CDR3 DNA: TGTGCCTGGAGTGATGGGACTAGCGGCACCTACAATGAGCAGTTCTTC
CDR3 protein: CAWSDGTSGTYNEQFF

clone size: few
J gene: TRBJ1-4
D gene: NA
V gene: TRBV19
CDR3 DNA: TGTGCCAGTAGTTCCTTCCTTACAGGAAGCGTAAAACTGTTTTTT
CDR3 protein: CASSSFLTGSVKLFF

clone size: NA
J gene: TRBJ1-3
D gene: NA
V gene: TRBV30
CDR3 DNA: TGTGCCTGGACAGGAATCTCTGGAAACACCATATATTTT
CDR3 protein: CAWTGISGNTIYF

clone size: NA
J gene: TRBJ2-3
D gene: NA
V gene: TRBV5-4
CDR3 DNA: TGTGCCAGCAGCTTGGCGGGGGATACGCAGTATTTT
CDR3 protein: CASSLAGDTQYF

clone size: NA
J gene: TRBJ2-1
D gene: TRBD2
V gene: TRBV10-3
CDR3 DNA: TGTGCCATCAGTGAGCGGGAGGGCCACAATGAGCAGTTCTTC
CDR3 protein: CAISEREGHNEQFF

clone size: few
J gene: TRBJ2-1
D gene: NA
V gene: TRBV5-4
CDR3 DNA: TGTGCCAGCAGCTTGGATACAGGCTCCTACAATGAGCAGTTCTTC
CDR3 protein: CASSLDTGSYNEQFF

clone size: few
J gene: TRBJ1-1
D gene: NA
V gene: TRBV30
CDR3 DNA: TGTGCCTGGAGTGTATCAGGTCTCACTGAAGCTTTCTTT
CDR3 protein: CAWSVSGLTEAFF

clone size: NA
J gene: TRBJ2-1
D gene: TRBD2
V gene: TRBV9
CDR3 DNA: TGTGCCAGCAGCGTAGATGGGACTAGGGTTCCGTTCTTC
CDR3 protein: CASSVDGTRVPFF

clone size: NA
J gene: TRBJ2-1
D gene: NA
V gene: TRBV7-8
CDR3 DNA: TGTGCCAGCAGCTTAGGCACGGACAGCTCCTACAATGAGCAGTTCTTC
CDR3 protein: CASSLGTDSSYNEQFF

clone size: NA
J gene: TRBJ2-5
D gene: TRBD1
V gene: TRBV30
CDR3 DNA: TGTGCCTGGAGTGACAGGGGTAGGACCCAGTACTTC
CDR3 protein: CAWSDRGRTQYF

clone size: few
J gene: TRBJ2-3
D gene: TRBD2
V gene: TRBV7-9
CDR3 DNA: TGTGCCAGCATTAGCGGGAGTGGGAGCGCAGATACGCAGTATTTT
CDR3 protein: CASISGSGSADTQYF

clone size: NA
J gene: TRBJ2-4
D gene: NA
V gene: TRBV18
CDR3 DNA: TGTGCCAGCTCACCACCCCAGGGCCTGGGAAACATTCAGTACTTC
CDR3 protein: CASSPPQGLGNIQYF

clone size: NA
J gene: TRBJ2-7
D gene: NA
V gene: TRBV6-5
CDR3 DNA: TGTGCCAGCAGGGTACAGGGCCACCGAGCCTACGAGCAGTACTTC
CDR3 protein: CASRVQGHRAYEQYF

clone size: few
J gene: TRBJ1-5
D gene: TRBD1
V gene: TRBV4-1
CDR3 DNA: TGCGCCAGCAGCCACCTGGGACAGCGCAATCAGCCCCAGCATTTT
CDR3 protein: CASSHLGQRNQPQHF

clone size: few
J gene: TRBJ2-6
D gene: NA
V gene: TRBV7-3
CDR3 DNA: TGTGCCAGCAGTAACGACATTTCTGGGGCCAACGTCCTGACTTTC
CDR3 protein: CASSNDISGANVLTF

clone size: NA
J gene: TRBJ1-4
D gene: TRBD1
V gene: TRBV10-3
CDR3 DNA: TGTGCCATCAGTCCGGGACAGGGGGACGAAAAACTGTTTTTT
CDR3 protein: CAISPGQGDEKLFF

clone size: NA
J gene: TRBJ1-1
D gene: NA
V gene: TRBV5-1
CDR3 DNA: TGCGCCAGCAGCGCGGGCGGACGGGGAGACACTGAAGCTTTCTTT
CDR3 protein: CASSAGGRGDTEAFF

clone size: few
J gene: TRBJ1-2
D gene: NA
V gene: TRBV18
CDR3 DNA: TGTGCCAGCTCACCGGGTATTCTGGAGTCGGGCTACACCTTC
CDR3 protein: CASSPGILESGYTF

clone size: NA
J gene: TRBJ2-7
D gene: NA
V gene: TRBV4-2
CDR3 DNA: TGTGCCAGCAGCCAAGGGTCAGGGACCTACGAGCAGTACTTC
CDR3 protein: CASSQGSGTYEQYF

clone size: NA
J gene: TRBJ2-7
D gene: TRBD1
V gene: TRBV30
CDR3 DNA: TGTGCCTGGAGTGTGGGGACAGGGATCTCCTACGAGCAGTACTTC
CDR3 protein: CAWSVGTGISYEQYF

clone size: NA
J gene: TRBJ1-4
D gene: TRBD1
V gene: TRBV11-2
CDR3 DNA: TGTGCCAGCACCACTACAGGGGTTATGGATGAAAAACTGTTTTTT
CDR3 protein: CASTTTGVMDEKLFF

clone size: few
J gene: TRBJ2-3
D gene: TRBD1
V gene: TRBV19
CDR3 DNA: TGTGCCAGTAAAACCGGGACAGGGATAACAGATACGCAGTATTTT
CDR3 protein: CASKTGTGITDTQYF

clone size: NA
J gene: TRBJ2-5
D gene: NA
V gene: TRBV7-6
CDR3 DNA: TGTGCCAGCAGCCATAGACGGGGTCCGGAGCGGACCCAGTACTTC
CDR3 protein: CASSHRRGPERTQYF

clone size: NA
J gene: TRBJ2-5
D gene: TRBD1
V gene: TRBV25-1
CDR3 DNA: TGTGCCAGCAGTGGGGACAGTCGGGAGACCCAGTACTTC
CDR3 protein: CASSGDSRETQYF

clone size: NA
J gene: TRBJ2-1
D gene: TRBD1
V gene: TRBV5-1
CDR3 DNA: TGCGCCAGCAGCTTTACAGGGGTAGCATACGATGAGCAGTTCTTC
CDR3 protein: CASSFTGVAYDEQFF

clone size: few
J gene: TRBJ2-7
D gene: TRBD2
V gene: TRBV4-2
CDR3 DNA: TGTGCCAGCAGCCGGGGACTAGCGGGAGGGGGATCCTACGAGCAGTACTTC
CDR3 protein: CASSRGLAGGGSYEQYF

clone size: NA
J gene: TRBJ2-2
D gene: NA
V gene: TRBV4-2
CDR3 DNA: TGTGCCAGCAGCCAAGATCAGTTAGGGGCGAACACCGGGGAGCTGTTTTTT
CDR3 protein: CASSQDQLGANTGELFF

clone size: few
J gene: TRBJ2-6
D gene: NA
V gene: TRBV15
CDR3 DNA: TGTGCCACCAGCCTCCGGACAGTCGGGGCCAACGTCCTGACTTTC
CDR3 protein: CATSLRTVGANVLTF

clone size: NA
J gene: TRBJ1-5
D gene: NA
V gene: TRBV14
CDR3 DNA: TGTGCCAGCAGCCAAGCAGGTCGCAATCAGCCCCAGCATTTT
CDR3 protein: CASSQAGRNQPQHF

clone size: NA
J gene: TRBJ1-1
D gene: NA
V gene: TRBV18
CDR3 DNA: TGTGCCAGCTCAGTACACAGGGACGTAGACACTGAAGCTTTCTTT
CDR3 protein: CASSVHRDVDTEAFF

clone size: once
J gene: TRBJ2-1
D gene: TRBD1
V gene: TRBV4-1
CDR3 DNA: TGCGCCAGCAGCCAAGTCGGACAGGGCTCCTACAATGAGCAGTTCTTC
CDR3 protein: CASSQVGQGSYNEQFF

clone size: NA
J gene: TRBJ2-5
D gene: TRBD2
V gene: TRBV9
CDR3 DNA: TGTGCCAGCAGCCCCGGACTAGCGGGAGGGGAGACCCAGTACTTC
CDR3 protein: CASSPGLAGGETQYF

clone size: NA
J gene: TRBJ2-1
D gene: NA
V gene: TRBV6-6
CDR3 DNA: TGTGCCAGCAGTTACACCAGGGGGGATGAGCAGTTCTTC
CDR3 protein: CASSYTRGDEQFF

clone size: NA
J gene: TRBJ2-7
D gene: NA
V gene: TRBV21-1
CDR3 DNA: TGTGCCAGCAGCAACCGGGACAGGGGCTACGAGCAGTACTTC
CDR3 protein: CASSNRDRGYEQYF

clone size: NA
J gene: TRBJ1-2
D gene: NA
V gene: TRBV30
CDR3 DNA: TGTGCCTGGAGCCCTTCCTATGGCTACACCTTC
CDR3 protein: CAWSPSYGYTF

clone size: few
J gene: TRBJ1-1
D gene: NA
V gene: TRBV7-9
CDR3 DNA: TGTGCCAGCACCTTGGGGGGGGACTCTGAAGCTTTCTTT
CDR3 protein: CASTLGGDSEAFF

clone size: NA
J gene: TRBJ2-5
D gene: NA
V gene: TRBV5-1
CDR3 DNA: TGCGCCAGCAGCCAACAGTACCAAGAGACCCAGTACTTC
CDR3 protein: CASSQQYQETQYF

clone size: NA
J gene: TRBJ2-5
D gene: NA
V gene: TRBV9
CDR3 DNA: TGTGCCAGCAGCGTAGAGCTAGTAGGGACCCAGTACTTC
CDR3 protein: CASSVELVGTQYF

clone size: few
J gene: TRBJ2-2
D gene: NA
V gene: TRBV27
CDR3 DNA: TGTGCCAGCAGTTCTTATACGAACACCGGGGAGCTGTTTTTT
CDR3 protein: CASSSYTNTGELFF

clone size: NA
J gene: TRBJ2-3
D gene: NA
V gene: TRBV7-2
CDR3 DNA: TGTGCCAGCAGCCCCGGGGGCACAGATACGCAGTATTTT
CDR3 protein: CASSPGGTDTQYF

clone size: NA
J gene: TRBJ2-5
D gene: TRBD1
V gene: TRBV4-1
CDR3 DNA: TGCGCCAGCAGCCAAGAGGACAGGGGGGAGACCCAGTACTTC
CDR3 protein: CASSQEDRGETQYF

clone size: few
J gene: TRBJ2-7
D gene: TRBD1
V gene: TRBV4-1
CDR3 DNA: TGCGCCAGCAGCCACGTGTGGGGACAGGCCCCCTACGAGCAGTACTTC
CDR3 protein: CASSHVWGQAPYEQYF

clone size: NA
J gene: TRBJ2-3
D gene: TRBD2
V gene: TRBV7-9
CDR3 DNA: TGTGCCAGCAGCCTTATTTCGACTAGCGGGAGTCTGACAGATACGCAGTATTTT
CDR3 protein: CASSLISTSGSLTDTQYF

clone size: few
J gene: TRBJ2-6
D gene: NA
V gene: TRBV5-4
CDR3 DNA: TGTGCCAGCAGCTTGCAGGACTCTGGGGCCAACGTCCTGACTTTC
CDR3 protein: CASSLQDSGANVLTF

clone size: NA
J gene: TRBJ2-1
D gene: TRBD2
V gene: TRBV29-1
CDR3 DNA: TGCAGCGTTCAAGCTAGCGGAGGCTACAATGAGCAGTTCTTC
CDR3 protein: CSVQASGGYNEQFF

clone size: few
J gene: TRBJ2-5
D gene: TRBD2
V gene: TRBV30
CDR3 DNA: TGTGCCTGGAGTTACCACCCTAGCGGGTCCCTCGAGACCCAGTACTTC
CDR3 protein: CAWSYHPSGSLETQYF

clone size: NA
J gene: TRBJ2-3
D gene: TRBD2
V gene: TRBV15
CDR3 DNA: TGTGCCACCAGAGGGACTATTCCCGATACGCAGTATTTT
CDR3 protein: CATRGTIPDTQYF